This T cell receptor (beta chain) is from a study of radiation and T cells in renal cell carcinoma. Findings and caveats of the study: In nephrectomy-only tumors, top 100 clonotypes averaged roughly 40%, versus around 50% irradiated. No pretreatment tumor biopsies were available for baseline clonotypes. From baseline, blood top tumor clonotypes peaked at 2 weeks post-radiation.

Notes on this clone: The antigen remains undetermined.

Described treatment: 15 Gy SBRT to primary tumor, nephrectomy 4 weeks later. V shed 6 bases and J 3 bases; nucleotides not matched to a gene: 7. The germline gives CDR1 MDHEN, CDR2 SYDVKM. The CDR3 covers 14 residues. Profiled with immunoSEQ multiplex PCR; TCRdb holds only in-frame clones, not every one. The sample has 9,400 or so clones; around three fifths are singletons. The gene calls are TRBV28 and TRBJ1-2, with TRBD1 matching 7 bases. The sequence came from a man aged 55 to 70 with renal cell carcinoma. Material: tumor tissue, obtained from a patient whose treatment included radiotherapy and nephrectomy. The CDR3 bases are TGTGCCAGCAGGACCGGGACAGCTCACTATGGCTACACCTTC. It specifies CASRTGTAHYGYTF.